The 25 T cell receptor beta chains below were found in one sample sequenced in a study of cytomegalovirus exposure and HLA in healthy donors. The table came from immunoSEQ multiplex PCR; TCRdb's copy has only in-frame clones and leaves some out. The sample lists a few hundred thousand clones; approximately 83% were seen once. The material sequenced was PBMCs. Source of these receptors: a woman under 30 in good health and CMV-seronegative.

This clone has a handful of counts. The junction departs from germline at one end; a sequencing error may be responsible. The gene calls are TRBV7-9 and TRBJ1-1; 10 nucleotides match TRBD1. Germline assignment: CDR1 SEHNR and CDR2 FQNEAQ (reference sequence). CDR3 size: 11 residues. The CDR3 DNA sequence: TGTGCCAGCAGCTCAGATGGGGACAGGGGTTTT. It yields the protein CASSSDGDRGF.

The chain couples TRBV29-1 to TRBJ1-4; D gene unclear. Per germline, CDR1 SQVTM and CDR2 ANQGSEA. The CDR3 consists of 13 residues. Trimming cost V 4 bases and J 4 bases, with 10 bases left between them. CDR3 in amino acids: CSVGSGLNEKLFF. CDR3 DNA sequence: TGCAGCGTTGGGTCAGGACTTAATGAAAAACTGTTTTTT.

V gene TRBV10-3 combines with J gene TRBJ1-2; no reliable D call. The germline V gene encodes CDR1 ENHRY and CDR2 SYGVKD. V lost 2 bases, J lost 4 bases, and 8 bases lay in between. CDR3 length equals 13 residues. The CDR3 region has the DNA TGTGCCATCAGTGAGGGCACCTCCTATGGCTACACCTTC. Its protein is CAISEGTSYGYTF.

The chain is built from TRBV5-4 and TRBJ1-3; D is undetermined. The V end lost 3 bases, the J end lost 6 bases, and 7 bases lay between the germline ends. The CDR3 spans 12 residues. In germline, CDR1 is SGHNT, CDR2 YYREEE (reference sequence). The CDR3 here is CASSSDKNTIYF. CDR3 nucleotides: TGTGCCAGCAGCTCTGACAAAAACACCATATATTTT.

CDR3 region: CASSPAPGLNQPQHF. The CDR3 nucleotides are TGTGCCAGCAGCCCCGCCCCAGGGTTGAATCAGCCCCAGCATTTT. The chain uses TRBV7-2 and TRBJ1-5; possible D gene TRBD1, 5 bases. This CDR3 region has 15 residues. Between the trimmed V and J ends, which lost 5 bases and 4 bases, there was a span of 15 bases. Germline V gene lookup returns CDR1 SGHTA and CDR2 FQGNSA.

The V call is TRBV14, the J call TRBJ1-2, with D perhaps TRBD1 (5 bases). The CDR3 runs 15 residues. V lost 3 bases, J lost 2 bases, and 13 bases lay in between. CDR1 is SGHDN, CDR2 FVKESK, per germline. CDR3 nucleotides: TGTGCCAGCAGCCAGGTTACAGGCGCCAACTATGGCTACACCTTC. Its translation: CASSQVTGANYGYTF.

This clone was counted once. The chain recombines TRBV7-7 with TRBJ2-1; TRBD2 aligns across 8 bases. This CDR3 has 15 residues. The V gene's germline CDR1 is SSHAT and CDR2 FNYEAQ (reference sequence). The V segment lost 2 bases and the J segment 5 bases; nucleotides outside the gene matches: 5. In DNA form, the CDR3 reads TGTGCCAGCAGCTTAAGCGGGAGTGTAAACAATGAGCAGTTCTTC. It is translated as CASSLSGSVNNEQFF.

V usage is TRBV29-1 and J usage is TRBJ2-5; D perhaps matches TRBD1 (6 bases). V lost 7 bases and J lost 2, with 11 bases in between. From germline, CDR1 is SQVTM and CDR2 ANQGSEA. The CDR3 is 12 residues long. The CDR3 loop reads CSGNREQETQYF. In nucleotides, the CDR3 is TGCAGCGGCAACAGGGAACAAGAGACCCAGTACTTC.

V and J are TRBV19 and TRBJ1-2; perhaps TRBD1 as D (5 bases). The CDR3 covers 15 residues. The germline V gene has CDR1 LNHDA and CDR2 SQIVND (reference sequence). Trimming took off 6 bases at V and 6 bases at J, with 20 bases between the two ends. CDR3 DNA sequence: TGTGCCAGTAGGCGGGGCAGCCCTCCGCTGGATGGCTACACCTTC. It specifies CASRRGSPPLDGYTF.

The chain employs TRBV2 and TRBJ2-3; weak D call: TRBD1 (6 bases). Germline-derived CDR1 and CDR2 are SNHLY and FYNNEI. V was pared by 5 bases and J by 3 bases, with 18 bases between. The CDR3 contains 16 residues. Written as DNA, the CDR3 is TGTGCCAGCAGTTTCTCCCCAGGGGTGGGTACAGATACGCAGTATTTT. This encodes CASSFSPGVGTDTQYF.

This chain joins TRBV7-2 and TRBJ1-1, with 7 bases identical to TRBD1. The germline V gene has CDR1 SGHTA and CDR2 FQGNSA. The CDR3 spans 17 residues. V shed 6 bases and J 0 bases; nucleotides not matched to a gene: 13. The CDR3: CASRQPARDSLNTEAFF. DNA for the CDR3: TGTGCCAGCAGACAGCCCGCAAGGGACAGCCTGAACACTGAAGCTTTCTTT.

CDR3 DNA: TGTGCCAGCCAGAAAACAGCTGAAGCTTTCTTT. Translated, it gives CASQKTAEAFF. This chain uses TRBV2 with TRBJ1-1; D remains unclear. The V and J ends lost 8 bases and 6 bases respectively, with 10 bases between them. Germline values: CDR1 SNHLY, CDR2 FYNNEI. The CDR3 consists of 11 residues.

The V and J genes are TRBV7-2 and TRBJ2-7; 8 nucleotides align to TRBD2. Trimming cost V 4 bases and J 6 bases; bases outside gene matches: 8. Germline values: CDR1 SGHTA, CDR2 FQGNSA. The CDR3 is made up of 14 amino acids. This chain's CDR3 is CASSSRSGSGEQYF. Written as DNA, the CDR3 is TGTGCCAGCAGCTCCCGGAGCGGGAGCGGCGAGCAGTACTTC.

The V call is TRBV10-3, the J call TRBJ2-3; D unresolved. Germline loops: CDR1 ENHRY, CDR2 SYGVKD. V shed 10 bases and J shed 0 bases, with 8 bases lying between them. This CDR3 spans 12 amino acids. CDR3 in DNA: TGTGCCACAGGCCCAAGCACAGATACGCAGTATTTT. This encodes CATGPSTDTQYF.

This rearrangement joins TRBV19 to TRBJ2-1, with D possibly being TRBD2 (6 bases). Per the germline V gene, CDR1 is LNHDA and CDR2 is SQIVND (reference sequence). The ends were cut back, 7 bases at V and 0 bases at J, with 7 bases in the middle. The CDR3 runs to 13 residues. The CDR3 DNA reads TGTGCCAGTATGCGGGACTCCTACAATGAGCAGTTCTTC. Amino acids: CASMRDSYNEQFF.

This clone has only a few counts. V gene TRBV7-9 combines with J gene TRBJ2-3, with TRBD2 matching 13 bases. The V gene's germline CDR1 is SEHNR and CDR2 FQNEAQ (reference sequence). V gave up 1 base and J gave up 4 bases; unmatched junction bases: 8. The CDR3 is 18 amino acids. The CDR3 DNA reads as TGTGCCAGCAGCTTAGGGTTGGGGACTAGCGGGAAAGCAGATACGCAGTATTTT. Encoded protein: CASSLGLGTSGKADTQYF.

The J gene is TRBJ1-5, the V gene TRBV14; D gene uncertain. This CDR3 has 13 amino acids. The V end lost 0 bases, the J end lost 10 bases, and 10 bases lay between the germline ends. Germline V lookup: CDR1 SGHDN, CDR2 FVKESK. The CDR3 protein is CASSQDGRSPQHF. In nucleotides, the CDR3 is TGTGCCAGCAGCCAAGATGGCCGCTCACCCCAGCATTTT.

V usage is TRBV10-3 and J usage is TRBJ1-5, with unresolved D. Between the trimmed V and J ends, which lost 4 bases and 4 bases, there was a span of 11 bases. The CDR3 contains 14 residues. Germline CDR1 and CDR2: ENHRY and SYGVKD. The CDR3 is CAISGDTRNQPQHF. The CDR3, as DNA: TGTGCCATCAGTGGCGACACCCGAAATCAGCCCCAGCATTTT.

This chain connects TRBV28 to TRBJ2-1, with TRBD1 matching over 9 bases. From germline, CDR1 is MDHEN and CDR2 SYDVKM. CDR3 length equals 14 residues. J lost 12 bases, V lost 4 bases, and 10 bases had no gene match. The CDR3 DNA sequence: TGTGCCAGCAGTTCCGGGACAGGGTGGGACGGGCAGTTCTTC. Translation gives CASSSGTGWDGQFF.

The table lists this clone with a count of one. V and J are TRBV28 and TRBJ2-7, with 8 bases that match TRBD2. The CDR3 consists of 14 residues. CDR1 and CDR2 (germline): MDHEN, SYDVKM. The ends lost 10 bases at V and 5 bases at J; junction bases unmatched: 13. The CDR3 loop is CATSGGGPRNEQYF. In DNA form, the CDR3 reads TGTGCCACCAGCGGGGGAGGGCCGAGGAACGAGCAGTACTTC.

V usage is TRBV7-9 and J usage is TRBJ1-1; no clear D gene. The CDR3 loop spans 12 amino acids. Germline CDR1 is SEHNR and CDR2 is FQNEAQ (reference sequence). V lost 3 bases and J lost 4, with 6 bases in between. For the CDR3, the DNA is TGTGCCAGCAGCTTTTTTAGCACTGAAGCTTTCTTT. It encodes CASSFFSTEAFF.

The chain uses TRBV9 and TRBJ1-2, with a tentative D call TRBD1 (5 bases). The CDR3 totals 16 residues. The V end lost 0 bases, the J end lost 8 bases, and 20 bases lay between the germline ends. Per germline, CDR1 SGDLS and CDR2 YYNGEE. The CDR3 sequence is CASSVAYPKGAEGYTF. In DNA, the CDR3 is TGTGCCAGCAGCGTAGCCTACCCGAAAGGGGCTGAGGGCTACACCTTC.

The rearrangement links TRBV7-9 to TRBJ2-1, with no clear D. CDR1 is SEHNR and CDR2 is FQNEAQ in the germline V gene (reference sequence). Trimming took 7 bases from V and 4 from J, leaving 5 bases between them. The CDR3 has 11 amino acids. The CDR3 loop reads CASTLYNEQFF. CDR3 nucleotides: TGTGCCAGCACCCTATACAATGAGCAGTTCTTC.

This chain joins TRBV2 and TRBJ1-5, with D unclear. CDR1 SNHLY and CDR2 FYNNEI come from the germline V gene. CDR3 size: 14 residues. Trimming left V 4 bases short and J 0 bases short, with 7 bases between. DNA of the CDR3: TGTGCCAGCAGTGGACACCATAGCAATCAGCCCCAGCATTTT. It codes for CASSGHHSNQPQHF.

The genes are TRBV7-8 and TRBJ2-1; TRBD2 matches 7 bases. The CDR3 runs 18 residues. Trimming at V came to 0 bases and at J to 0 bases, leaving 8 bases not matched to a gene. Germline V gene data show CDR1 as SGHVS and CDR2 as FQNEAQ. CDR3 region: CASSLAQVRGSSYNEQFF. The CDR3 DNA reads TGTGCCAGCAGCTTAGCGCAGGTCCGCGGGAGCTCCTACAATGAGCAGTTCTTC.